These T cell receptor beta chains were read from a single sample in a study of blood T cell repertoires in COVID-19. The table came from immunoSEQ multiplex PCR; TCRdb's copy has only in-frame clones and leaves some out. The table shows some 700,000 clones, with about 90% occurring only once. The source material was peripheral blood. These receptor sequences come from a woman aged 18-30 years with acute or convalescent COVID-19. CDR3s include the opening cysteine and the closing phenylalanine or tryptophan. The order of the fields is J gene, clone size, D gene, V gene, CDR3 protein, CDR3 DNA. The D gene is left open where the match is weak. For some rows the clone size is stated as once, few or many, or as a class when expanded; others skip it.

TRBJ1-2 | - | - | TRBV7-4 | CASSFCGFPPGSYGYTF | TGTGCCAGCAGCTTTTGCGGATTCCCCCCCGGTTCCTATGGCTACACCTTC
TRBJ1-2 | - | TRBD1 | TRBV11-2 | CASKPRTGNNYGYTF | TGTGCCAGCAAACCGAGGACAGGGAATAACTATGGCTACACCTTC
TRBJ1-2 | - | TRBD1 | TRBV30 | CAWKSGGGYTF | TGTGCCTGGAAGTCAGGGGGTGGCTACACCTTC
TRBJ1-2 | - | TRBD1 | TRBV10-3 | CAISERTGGDYGYTF | TGTGCCATCAGTGAGAGGACAGGGGGGGACTATGGCTACACCTTC
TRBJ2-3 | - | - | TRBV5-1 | CASSSSGPRADTQYF | TGCGCCAGCAGTTCCTCCGGGCCCAGGGCAGATACGCAGTATTTT
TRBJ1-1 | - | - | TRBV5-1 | CASTSGSNTEAFF | TGCGCCAGCACGTCAGGGTCAAACACTGAAGCTTTCTTT
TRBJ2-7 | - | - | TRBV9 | CASSPSGSGAYEQYF | TGTGCCAGCAGCCCGAGCGGCTCCGGGGCCTACGAGCAGTACTTC
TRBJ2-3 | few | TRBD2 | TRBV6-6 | CASSRELAGGRRVPEDTQYF | TGTGCCAGCAGCCGTGAACTAGCGGGGGGGCGTAGGGTCCCCGAAGATACGCAGTATTTT
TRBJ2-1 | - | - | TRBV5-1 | CASSLGRRDNEQFF | TGCGCCAGCAGCTTGGGGAGACGAGACAATGAGCAGTTCTTC
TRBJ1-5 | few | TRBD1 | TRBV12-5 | CASGFSPGQGMEQPQHF | TGTGCTAGTGGTTTTAGTCCGGGACAGGGGATGGAACAGCCCCAGCATTTT
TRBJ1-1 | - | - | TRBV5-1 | CASSLDQGRTEAFF | TGCGCCAGCAGCTTGGACCAGGGTAGGACTGAAGCTTTCTTT
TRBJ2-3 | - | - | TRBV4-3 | CASSQSVRDTQYF | TGCGCCAGCAGCCAAAGTGTGAGGGATACGCAGTATTTT
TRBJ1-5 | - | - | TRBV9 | CARPCREGSYSNQPQHF | TGTGCCAGGCCTTGCAGGGAGGGCTCTTATAGCAATCAGCCCCAGCATTTT
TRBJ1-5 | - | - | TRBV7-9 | CASSDTVQPQHF | TGTGCCAGCAGCGATACAGTACAGCCCCAGCATTTT
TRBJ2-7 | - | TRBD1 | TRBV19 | CASGDRGVYEQYF | TGTGCCAGTGGGGACAGGGGAGTCTACGAGCAGTACTTC
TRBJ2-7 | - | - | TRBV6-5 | CASTEQDDYSYEQYF | TGTGCCAGCACCGAGCAGGATGATTACTCCTACGAGCAGTACTTC
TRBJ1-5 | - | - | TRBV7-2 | CASSRGGQPQHF | TGTGCCAGCAGCCGTGGGGGGCAGCCCCAGCATTTT
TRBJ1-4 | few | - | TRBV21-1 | CASSPGHSGGKKLFF | TGTGCCAGCAGCCCAGGACACAGTGGGGGCAAAAAACTGTTTTTT
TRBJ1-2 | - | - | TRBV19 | CASSISYNYGYTF | TGTGCCAGTAGTATCTCTTATAACTATGGCTACACCTTC
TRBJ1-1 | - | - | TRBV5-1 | CASSSDTNTEAFF | TGCGCCAGCAGCTCAGACACGAACACTGAAGCTTTCTTT
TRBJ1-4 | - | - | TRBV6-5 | CASSPATANEKLFF | TGTGCCAGCAGCCCCGCGACAGCTAATGAAAAACTGTTTTTT
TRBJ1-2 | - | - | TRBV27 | CASSSIREEAGYTF | TGTGCCAGCAGTTCGATAAGGGAGGAAGCGGGCTACACCTTC
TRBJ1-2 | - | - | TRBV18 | CASSPPPRKNYGYTF | TGTGCCAGCTCACCACCTCCCAGGAAGAACTATGGCTACACCTTC
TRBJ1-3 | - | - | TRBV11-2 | CASSLDRGNTIYF | TGTGCCAGCAGCTTAGACAGGGGAAACACCATATATTTT
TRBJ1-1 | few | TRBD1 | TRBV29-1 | CSGLPGQKFPNTEAFF | TGCAGCGGCCTACCGGGACAGAAATTCCCGAACACTGAAGCTTTCTTT
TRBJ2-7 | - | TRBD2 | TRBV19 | CASSIVGTSDPYEQYF | TGTGCCAGTAGTATAGTGGGGACTAGCGACCCCTACGAGCAGTACTTC
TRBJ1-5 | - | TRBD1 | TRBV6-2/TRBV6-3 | CASSSTGTGNQPQHF | TGTGCCAGCAGTTCCACCGGGACAGGAAATCAGCCCCAGCATTTT